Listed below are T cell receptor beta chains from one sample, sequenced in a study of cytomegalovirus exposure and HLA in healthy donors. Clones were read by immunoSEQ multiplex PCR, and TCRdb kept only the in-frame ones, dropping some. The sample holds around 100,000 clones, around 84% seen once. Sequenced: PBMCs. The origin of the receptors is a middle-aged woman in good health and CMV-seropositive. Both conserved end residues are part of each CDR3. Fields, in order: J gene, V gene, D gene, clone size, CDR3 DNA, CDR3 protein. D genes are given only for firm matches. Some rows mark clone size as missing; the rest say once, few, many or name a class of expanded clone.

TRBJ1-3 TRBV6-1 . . TGTGCCAGCAGTGGAGAGAGCTCTGGAAACACCATATATTTT CASSGESSGNTIYF
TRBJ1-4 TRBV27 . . TGTGCCAGCAGTCGAGTGGGCCATAATGAAAAACTGTTTTTT CASSRVGHNEKLFF
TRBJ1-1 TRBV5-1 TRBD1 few TGCGCCAGCAGCCCGACAGGGGTAAACACTGAAGCTTTCTTT CASSPTGVNTEAFF
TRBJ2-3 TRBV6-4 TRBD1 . TGTGCCAGCAGTGAACAGGGGGGCACAGATACGCAGTATTTT CASSEQGGTDTQYF
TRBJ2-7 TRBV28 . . TGTGCCAGCAGCGCGGCCGGGAGTACCTCCTACGAGCAGTACTTC CASSAAGSTSYEQYF
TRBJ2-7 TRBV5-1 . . TGCGCCAGCAGCTTGCGGCCAGGGGTGCACGAGCAGTACTTC CASSLRPGVHEQYF
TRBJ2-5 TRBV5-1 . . TGCGCCAGCAGCTTTGAGGAGACCCAGTACTTC CASSFEETQYF
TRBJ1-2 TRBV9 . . TGTGCCAGCAGCGCTTTTGCGGACAGCCCTCCAACGGGCGGCTACACCTTC CASSAFADSPPTGGYTF
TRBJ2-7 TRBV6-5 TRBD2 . TGTGCCAGCAGCCGCGGGACTAGCGGGACCTACGAGCAGTACTTC CASSRGTSGTYEQYF
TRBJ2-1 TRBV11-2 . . TGTGCCAGCAGCCAGGGACTTAGCTCCTACAATGAGCAGTTCTTC CASSQGLSSYNEQFF
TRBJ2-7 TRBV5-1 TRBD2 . TGCGCCAGCAGCTTGGCCCTTCCGGGAGGGTCCAACGAGCAGTACTTC CASSLALPGGSNEQYF
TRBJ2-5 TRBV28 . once TGTGCCAGCAAACGGGGCCAAGAGACCCAGTACTTC CASKRGQETQYF
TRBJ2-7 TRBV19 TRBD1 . TGTGCCACGGGACAGAGCTCCTACGAGCAGTACTTC CATGQSSYEQYF
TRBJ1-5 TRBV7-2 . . TGTGCCAGCAGCTTAGCAACAGGGAACAATCAGCCCCAGCATTTT CASSLATGNNQPQHF
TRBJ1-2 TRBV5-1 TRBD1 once TGCGCCAGCAGCTTAAACCCGGGACAGGGAGCCTATGGCTACACCTTC CASSLNPGQGAYGYTF
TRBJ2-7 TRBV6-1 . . TGTGCCAGCAGTGAAATGGTCTACGAGCAGTACTTC CASSEMVYEQYF
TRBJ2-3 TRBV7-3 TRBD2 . TGTGCCAGCAGCCCCGACTCGCGGGAGAGCACAGATACGCAGTATTTT CASSPDSRESTDTQYF
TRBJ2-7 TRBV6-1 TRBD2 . TGTGCCAGCAGTGAAAGTGACCCCGGACTAGCGGGAATCTACGAGCAGTACTTC CASSESDPGLAGIYEQYF
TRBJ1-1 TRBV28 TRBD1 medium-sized TGTGCCAGCAGTACCCGGACAGGGCATCCAGAAACTGAAGCTTTCTTT CASSTRTGHPETEAFF
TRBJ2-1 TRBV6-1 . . TGTGCCAGCAGCCCGACCCGGGGCTACAATGAGCAGTTCTTC CASSPTRGYNEQFF
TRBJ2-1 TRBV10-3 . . TGTGCCATCGGACTCAGCGGAGAAACCTACAATGAGCAGTTCTTC CAIGLSGETYNEQFF
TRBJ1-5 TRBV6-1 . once TGTGCCAGCAGTGTCGATATCGGGGGTTATAGCAATCAGCCCCAGCATTTT CASSVDIGGYSNQPQHF
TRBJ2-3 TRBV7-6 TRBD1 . TGTGCCAGCAGCTTAGGACAGGGGCGAATCACAGATACGCAGTATTTT CASSLGQGRITDTQYF
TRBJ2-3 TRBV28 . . TGTGCCAGCAAGGAGGGATACACAGATACGCAGTATTTT CASKEGYTDTQYF
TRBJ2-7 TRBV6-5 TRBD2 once TGTGCCAGCAGGGGCCCGGCGGCGGGAGAGCTCGAGCAGTACTTC CASRGPAAGELEQYF
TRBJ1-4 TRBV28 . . TGTGCCACGAGAAATGAAAAACTGTTTTTT CATRNEKLFF
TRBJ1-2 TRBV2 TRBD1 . TGTGCCAGCAGTATCTCTTCCGCCGGGACAGGGGATTCTTTCAACTATGGCTACACCTTC CASSISSAGTGDSFNYGYTF
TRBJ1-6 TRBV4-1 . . TGCGCCAGCAGCCAAGAGGGCTGGGCCGACAGAAATCTCTATAATTCACCCCTCCACTTT CASSQEGWADRNLYNSPLHF
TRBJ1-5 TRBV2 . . TGTGCCAGCAGTGGAGTGGCAGGGGAGAATCAGCCCCAGCATTTT CASSGVAGENQPQHF